This T cell receptor (beta chain) was sequenced during a study of cytomegalovirus exposure and HLA in healthy donors. Overall study context: Among several hundred genotyped donors, 65% to 90% fell in the Caucasian-associated ancestry cluster. Regarding the study as a whole: In an earlier analysis, productive rearrangement rates for most beta V segments clustered near 87% or 30%. The dataset shows that most TCR sequences were rare, while some public TCRs occurred in many donors. When a later analysis compared HLA-associated TCR beta chains with equally common others, the HLA-associated chains turned out to be more clonally expanded and to have lower generation probabilities.

60 Vbeta and 13 Jbeta primers were used in PCR. The repertoire was sequenced with immunoSEQ multiplex PCR; TCRdb's copy has only in-frame clones and lacks some. The table records fewer than 150,000 clones, roughly four fifths of them present only once. This clone appeared a few times. Its specificity is not known. The sequencing input was PBMCs. The TCR originated in a human donor in good health.

This CDR3 reads CASSLGSTYGYTF. In nucleotides, the CDR3 is TGTGCCAGCAGCTTAGGCAGTACCTATGGCTACACCTTC. The chain employs TRBV7-2 and TRBJ1-2; D remains unclear. CDR1 is SGHTA, CDR2 FQGNSA, per germline. Trimming left V 1 base short and J 4 bases short, with 7 bases between. The CDR3 contains 13 residues.